These 17 T cell receptor beta chains came from one sample sequenced in a study of OX40 agonist ivuxolimab in advanced cancers. The library was obtained by the immunoSEQ multiplex PCR assay. TCRdb holds this immuneACCESS table with in-frame rearrangements only. Some clones are missing; in checked studies, unresolved V genes explain under half, and the rest has no known cause. In all, the sample holds about 46,000 clones, and about 89% of those were seen once. The ten most abundant clones make up roughly 10% of the sample. The sequencing here drew on CD4+ or CD8+ T cells sorted from blood, taken in a trial of the OX40 agonist ivuxolimab. The source is an adult with an advanced solid tumor such as melanoma, head and neck, liver or kidney cancer.

The chain joins TRBV9 to TRBJ2-7, with D perhaps given as TRBD1 or TRBD2 (5 bases each). CDR1 and CDR2 (germline): SGDLS, YYNGEE. The ends were cut back, 0 bases at V and 5 bases at J, with 9 bases in the middle. This CDR3 is 13 amino acids long. Here the CDR3 DNA reads TGTGCCAGCAGCGTAGGTGGGGGAAACGAGCAGTACTTC. The encoded protein is CASSVGGGNEQYF. The complete variable domain, with remaining parts taken from reference TRBV9 and TRBJ2-7, reads DSGVTQTPKHLITATGQRVTLRCSPRSGDLSVYWYQQSLDQGLQFLIQYYNGEERAKGNILERFSAQQFPDLHSELNLSSLELGDSALYFCASSVGGGNEQYFGPGTRLTVT.

The rearrangement joins TRBV14 to TRBJ1-3; D is unclear. CDR1 SGHDN and CDR2 FVKESK come from the germline V gene. CDR3 length equals 16 residues. The ends were cut back, 4 bases at V and 4 bases at J, with 17 bases in the middle. The CDR3 sequence is CASSPTRRILGNTIYF. DNA for the CDR3: TGTGCCAGCAGCCCCACCCGACGGATACTCGGAAACACCATATATTTT.

The V call is TRBV7-3, the J call TRBJ2-1, with 11 bases aligning to TRBD2. The CDR3 extends over 16 amino acids. The V and J ends lost 4 bases and 4 bases, in that order; junction bases with no gene match: 6. CDR1 SGHTA and CDR2 FQGTGA come from the germline V gene. The CDR3 sequence is CASSSYSGGAYNEQFF. The CDR3 bases are TGTGCCAGCAGCTCGTATAGCGGGGGGGCTTACAATGAGCAGTTCTTC. The entire variable domain, with the rest obtained from reference TRBV7-3 and TRBJ2-1, is as follows: GAGVSQTPSNKVTEKGKYVELRCDPISGHTALYWYRQSLGQGPEFLIYFQGTGAADDSGLPNDRFFAVRPEGSVSTLKIQRTERGDSAVYLCASSSYSGGAYNEQFFGPGTRLTVL.

V is TRBV7-8 and J is TRBJ2-1, with 7 nucleotides matching TRBD2. Germline CDR1 reads SGHVS; CDR2 reads FQNEAQ. Losses at the gene ends were 4 bases for V and 2 bases for J; bases not matched to a gene: 8. There are 16 residues in the CDR3. CDR3 sequence: CASSYSMAGAYNEQFF. CDR3 nucleotide sequence: TGTGCCAGCAGCTATAGCATGGCGGGAGCCTACAATGAGCAGTTCTTC.

The chain joins TRBV19 to TRBJ2-4; 7 bases line up with TRBD1. The ends lost 9 bases at V and 0 bases at J; junction bases unmatched: 23. Germline assignment: CDR1 LNHDA and CDR2 SQIVND (reference sequence). This CDR3 has 20 residues. The CDR3 spells CASSTVNLRDSRLAKNIQYF. The CDR3 region has the DNA TGTGCCAGCTCTACAGTAAACCTCCGGGACAGTAGACTAGCCAAAAACATTCAGTACTTC.

This chain joins TRBV29-1 and TRBJ2-1; 7 bases are shared with TRBD1. Germline V lookup: CDR1 SQVTM, CDR2 ANQGSEA. J lost 8 bases, V lost 2 bases, and 6 bases had no gene match. The CDR3 has 13 amino acids. The CDR3 sequence is CSVERDRDYEQFF. CDR3 coding DNA: TGCAGCGTTGAACGGGACAGAGATTATGAGCAGTTCTTC.

This CDR3 is CASSQETTGAGYEQYF. The CDR3 nucleotides read TGCGCCAGCAGCCAAGAGACCACCGGGGCCGGCTACGAGCAGTACTTC. V and J are TRBV4-3 and TRBJ2-7; the D call may be TRBD1 or TRBD2 (5 bases each). Trimming shortened V by 0 bases and J by 3 bases, and 15 bases separated the two germline ends. This CDR3 is 16 amino acids long. CDR1 and CDR2 (germline): LGHNA, YSLEER.

This chain connects TRBV6-5 to TRBJ1-1; 8 positions match TRBD1. The germline V gene has CDR1 MNHEY and CDR2 SVGAGI. The V segment lost 10 bases and the J segment 0 bases; nucleotides outside the gene matches: 4. The CDR3 runs 13 residues. CDR3 in DNA: TGTGCCACCTACAGGGGGATGAACACTGAAGCTTTCTTT. As protein: CATYRGMNTEAFF.

The V gene is TRBV25-1, the J gene TRBJ2-1, with 7 nucleotides matching TRBD2. Per the germline V gene, CDR1 is MGHDK and CDR2 is SYGVNS. Trimming at V came to 9 bases and at J to 4 bases, leaving 18 bases not matched to a gene. The CDR3 extends over 17 amino acids. CDR3 region: CARKNRWGGVLYNEQFF. In DNA, the CDR3 is TGTGCCAGAAAAAACCGATGGGGAGGGGTCTTGTACAATGAGCAGTTCTTC.

The chain links TRBV11-2 to TRBJ2-5; 10 bases are a match to TRBD2. The CDR3 runs to 18 residues. The V and J ends lost 1 base and 3 bases, in that order; junction bases with no gene match: 11. Germline assignment: CDR1 SGHAT and CDR2 FQNNGV. The CDR3 nucleotides read TGTGCCAGCAGCTTAGTGGCGGCTAGCGGGGGAATCGAAGAGACCCAGTACTTC. Amino acids: CASSLVAASGGIEETQYF.

Sample share makes this clone medium-sized (0.01 to 0.1%). The CDR3 coding sequence is TGCGCCAGCAGCCAAGATGAGGGGGCCGACACCGGGGAGCTGTTTTTT. This sequence encodes CASSQDEGADTGELFF. The V gene is TRBV4-3, the J gene TRBJ2-2; 7 bases fit TRBD1. Germline CDR1 LGHNA, CDR2 YSLEER. This CDR3 contains 16 residues. The junction had 4 bases not matched to a gene; V was cut back by 0 bases and J by 3 bases.

The genes are TRBV6-6 and TRBJ2-7; either TRBD1 or TRBD2 may supply D (6 bases each). The ends were cut back, 0 bases at V and 5 bases at J, with 14 bases in the middle. Germline assignment: CDR1 MNHNY and CDR2 SVGAGI (reference sequence). The CDR3 has 15 residues. The CDR3: CASSYSPRGPNEQYF. In DNA form, the CDR3 reads TGTGCCAGCAGTTACTCTCCTCGGGGGCCGAACGAGCAGTACTTC.

This rearrangement joins TRBV6-5 to TRBJ2-1; a weak D match, TRBD2 (5 bases). Deletions cut 3 bases from V and 1 base from J, with 10 bases between. The CDR3 runs 15 residues. CDR1 MNHEY and CDR2 SVGAGI come from the germline V gene. This chain's CDR3 is CASSYGSGSYNEQFF. CDR3 bases: TGTGCCAGCAGTTATGGAAGCGGATCCTACAATGAGCAGTTCTTC.

J is TRBJ1-1 and V is TRBV4-1; D unclear. The ends were cut back, 3 bases at V and 4 bases at J, with 12 bases in the middle. Germline V gene lookup returns CDR1 MGHRA and CDR2 YSYEKL. CDR3 length equals 14 residues. The CDR3 DNA is TGCGCCAGCAGCCACATTTCAGAAGGCACTGAAGCTTTCTTT. It codes for CASSHISEGTEAFF.

As DNA, the CDR3 is TGCGCCAGCAGCTTTGGCAGTCGACAGGCCAAATATGGCTACACCTTC. It specifies CASSFGSRQAKYGYTF. The chain combines TRBV5-1 with TRBJ1-2, with D maybe TRBD1 (6 bases). Germline values: CDR1 SGHRS, CDR2 YFSETQ. This CDR3 has 16 residues. With 2 bases removed from V and 5 bases from J, the gap between germline ends came to 19 bases.

The chain couples TRBV7-3 to TRBJ1-2, with a weak D call TRBD1 (5 bases). Germline loops: CDR1 SGHTA, CDR2 FQGTGA. This CDR3 is built from 14 residues. V was cut by 4 bases and J by 4 bases, with 13 bases left in between. CDR3 nucleotide sequence: TGTGCCAGCAGCTCCTATGGGGCTGTCTATGGCTACACCTTC. It codes for CASSSYGAVYGYTF.

V gene TRBV11-3 combines with J gene TRBJ2-5, with D unclear. The V and J ends lost 6 bases and 3 bases respectively, with 17 bases between them. The length of the CDR3 is 15 residues. Looked up from germline, CDR1 is SGHNT and CDR2 is YENEEA. DNA for the CDR3: TGTGCCAGCAGAGAACTCGGGCCGGCCAAAGAGACCCAGTACTTC. As protein: CASRELGPAKETQYF.